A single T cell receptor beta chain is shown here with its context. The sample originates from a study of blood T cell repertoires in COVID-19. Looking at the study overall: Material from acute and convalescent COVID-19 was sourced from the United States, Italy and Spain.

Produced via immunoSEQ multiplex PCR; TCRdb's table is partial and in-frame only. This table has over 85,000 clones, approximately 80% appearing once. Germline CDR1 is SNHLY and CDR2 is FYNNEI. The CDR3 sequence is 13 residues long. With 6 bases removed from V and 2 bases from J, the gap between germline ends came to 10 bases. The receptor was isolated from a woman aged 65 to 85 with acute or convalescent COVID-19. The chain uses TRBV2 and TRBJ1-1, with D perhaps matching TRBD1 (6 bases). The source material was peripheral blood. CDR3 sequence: CASRWGHNTEAFF. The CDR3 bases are TGTGCCAGCAGGTGGGGACACAACACTGAAGCTTTCTTT.